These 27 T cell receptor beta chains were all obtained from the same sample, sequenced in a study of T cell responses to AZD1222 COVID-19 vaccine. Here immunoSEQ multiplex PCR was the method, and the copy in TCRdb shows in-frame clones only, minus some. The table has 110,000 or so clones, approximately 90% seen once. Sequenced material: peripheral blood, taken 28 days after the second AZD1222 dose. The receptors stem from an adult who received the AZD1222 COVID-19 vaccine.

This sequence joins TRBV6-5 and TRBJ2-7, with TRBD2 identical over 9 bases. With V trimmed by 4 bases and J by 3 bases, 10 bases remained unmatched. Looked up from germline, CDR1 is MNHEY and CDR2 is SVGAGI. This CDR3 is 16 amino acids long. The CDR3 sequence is CASSSQRAGGFYEQYF. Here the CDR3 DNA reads TGTGCCAGCAGTTCCCAAAGGGCGGGAGGGTTCTACGAGCAGTACTTC.

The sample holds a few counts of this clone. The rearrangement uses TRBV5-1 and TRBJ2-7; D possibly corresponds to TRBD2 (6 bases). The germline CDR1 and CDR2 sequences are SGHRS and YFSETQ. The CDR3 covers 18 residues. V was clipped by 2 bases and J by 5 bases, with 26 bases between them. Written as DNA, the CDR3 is TGCGCCAGCAGCTTCTGGGTCGGAATGAAGGGGAGGACAAACGAGCAGTACTTC. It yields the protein CASSFWVGMKGRTNEQYF.

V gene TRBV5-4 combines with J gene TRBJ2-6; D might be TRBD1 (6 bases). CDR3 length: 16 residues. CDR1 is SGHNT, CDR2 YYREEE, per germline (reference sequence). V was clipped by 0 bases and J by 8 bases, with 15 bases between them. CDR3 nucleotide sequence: TGTGCCAGCAGCTTGGTAGGCAGGGGAAGGACCAACGTCCTGACTTTC. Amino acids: CASSLVGRGRTNVLTF.

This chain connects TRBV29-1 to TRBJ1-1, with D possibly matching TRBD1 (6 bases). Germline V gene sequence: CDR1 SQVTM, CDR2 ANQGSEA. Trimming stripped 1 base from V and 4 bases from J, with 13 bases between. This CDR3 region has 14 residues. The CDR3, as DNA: TGCAGCGTTGAAGGCGGGGGGCGCATCACTGAAGCTTTCTTT. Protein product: CSVEGGGRITEAFF.

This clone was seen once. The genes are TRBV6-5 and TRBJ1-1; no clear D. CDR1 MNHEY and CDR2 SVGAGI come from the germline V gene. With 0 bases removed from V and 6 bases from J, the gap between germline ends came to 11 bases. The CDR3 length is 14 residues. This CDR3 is CASSYSKGRAEAFF. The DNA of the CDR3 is TGTGCCAGCAGTTACTCGAAGGGTCGCGCTGAAGCTTTCTTT.

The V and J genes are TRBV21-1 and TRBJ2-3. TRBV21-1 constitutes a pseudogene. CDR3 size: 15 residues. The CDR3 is CASSPPRGRPDTQYF. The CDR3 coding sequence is TGTGCCAGCAGCCCCCCTCGGGGCAGACCAGATACGCAGTATTTT.

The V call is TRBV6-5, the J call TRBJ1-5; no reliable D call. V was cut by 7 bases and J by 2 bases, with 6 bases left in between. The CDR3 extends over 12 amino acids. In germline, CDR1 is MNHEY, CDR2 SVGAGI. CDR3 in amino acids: CASTRGNQPQHF. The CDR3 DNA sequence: TGTGCCAGCACGAGGGGCAATCAGCCCCAGCATTTT.

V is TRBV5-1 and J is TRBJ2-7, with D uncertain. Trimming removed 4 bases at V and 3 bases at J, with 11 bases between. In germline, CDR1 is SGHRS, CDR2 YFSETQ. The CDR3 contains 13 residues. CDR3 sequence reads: CASSAAVNYEQYF. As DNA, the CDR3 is TGCGCCAGCAGCGCGGCGGTAAACTACGAGCAGTACTTC.

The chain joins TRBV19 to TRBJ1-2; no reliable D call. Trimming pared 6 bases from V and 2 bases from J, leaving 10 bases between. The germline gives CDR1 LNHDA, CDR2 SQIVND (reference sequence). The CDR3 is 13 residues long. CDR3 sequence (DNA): TGTGCCAGTAGACCCACGCGCAACTATGGCTACACCTTC. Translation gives CASRPTRNYGYTF.

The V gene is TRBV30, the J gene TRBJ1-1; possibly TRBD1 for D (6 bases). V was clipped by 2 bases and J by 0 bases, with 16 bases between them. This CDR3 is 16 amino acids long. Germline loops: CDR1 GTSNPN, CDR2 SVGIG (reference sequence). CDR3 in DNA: TGTGCCTGGAGTCCCGTCCGGGGGCGGCTGAACACTGAAGCTTTCTTT. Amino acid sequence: CAWSPVRGRLNTEAFF.

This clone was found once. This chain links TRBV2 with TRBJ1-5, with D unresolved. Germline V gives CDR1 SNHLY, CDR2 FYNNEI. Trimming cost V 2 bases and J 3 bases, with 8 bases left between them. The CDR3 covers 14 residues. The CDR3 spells CASSELSANQPQHF. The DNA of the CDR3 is TGTGCCAGCAGTGAACTTAGTGCCAATCAGCCCCAGCATTTT. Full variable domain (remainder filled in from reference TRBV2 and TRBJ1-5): EPEVTQTPSHQVTQMGQEVILRCVPISNHLYFYWYRQILGQKVEFLVSFYNNEISEKSEIFDDQFSVERPDGSNFTLKIRSTKLEDSAMYFCASSELSANQPQHFGDGTRLSIL.

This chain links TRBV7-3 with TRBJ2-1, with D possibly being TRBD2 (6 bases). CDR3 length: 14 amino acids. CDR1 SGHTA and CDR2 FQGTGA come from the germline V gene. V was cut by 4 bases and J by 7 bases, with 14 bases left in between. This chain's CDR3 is CASSSPGLGNEQFF. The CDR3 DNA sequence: TGTGCCAGCAGCTCCCCGGGACTCGGAAATGAGCAGTTCTTC.

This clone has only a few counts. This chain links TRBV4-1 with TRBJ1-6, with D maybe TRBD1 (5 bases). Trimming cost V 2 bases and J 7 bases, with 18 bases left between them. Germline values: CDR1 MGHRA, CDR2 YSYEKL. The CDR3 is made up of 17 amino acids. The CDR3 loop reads CASSQLPGTAGNSPLHF. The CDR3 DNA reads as TGCGCCAGCAGCCAACTACCTGGGACCGCAGGGAATTCACCCCTCCACTTT.

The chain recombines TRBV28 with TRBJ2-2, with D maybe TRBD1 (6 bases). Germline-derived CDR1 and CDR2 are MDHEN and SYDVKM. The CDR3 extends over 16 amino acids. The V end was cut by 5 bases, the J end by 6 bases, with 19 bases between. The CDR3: CASSPLQGPPSGELFF. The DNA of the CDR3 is TGTGCCAGCAGTCCACTACAGGGCCCTCCATCCGGGGAGCTGTTTTTT.

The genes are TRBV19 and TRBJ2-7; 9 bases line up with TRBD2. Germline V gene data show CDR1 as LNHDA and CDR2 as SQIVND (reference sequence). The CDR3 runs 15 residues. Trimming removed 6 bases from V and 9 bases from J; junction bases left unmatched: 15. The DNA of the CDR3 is TGTGCCAGTAGCCCTAGCGGGGAACCCTACGAAGGGCAGTACTTC. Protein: CASSPSGEPYEGQYF.

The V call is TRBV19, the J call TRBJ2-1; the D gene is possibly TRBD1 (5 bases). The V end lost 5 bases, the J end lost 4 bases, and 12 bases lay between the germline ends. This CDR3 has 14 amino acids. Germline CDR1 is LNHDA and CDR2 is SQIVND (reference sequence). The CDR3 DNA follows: TGTGCCAGTAGTCCGACAGAACTATACAATGAGCAGTTCTTC. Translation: CASSPTELYNEQFF. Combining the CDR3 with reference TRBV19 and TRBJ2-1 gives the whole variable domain DGGITQSPKYLFRKEGQNVTLSCEQNLNHDAMYWYRQDPGQGLRLIYYSQIVNDFQKGDIAEGYSVSREKKESFPLTVTSAQKNPTAFYLCASSPTELYNEQFFGPGTRLTVL.

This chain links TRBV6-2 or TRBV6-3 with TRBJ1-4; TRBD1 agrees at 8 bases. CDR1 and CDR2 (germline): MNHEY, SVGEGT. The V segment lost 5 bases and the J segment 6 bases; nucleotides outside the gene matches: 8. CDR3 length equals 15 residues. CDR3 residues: CASSTDRERHEKLFF. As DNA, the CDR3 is TGTGCCAGCAGTACGGACAGGGAGAGGCATGAAAAACTGTTTTTT.

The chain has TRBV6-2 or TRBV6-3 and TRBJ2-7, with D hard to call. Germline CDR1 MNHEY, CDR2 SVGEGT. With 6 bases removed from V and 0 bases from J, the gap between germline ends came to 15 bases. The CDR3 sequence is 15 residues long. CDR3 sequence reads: CASSPRFLVSYEQYF. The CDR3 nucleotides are TGTGCCAGCAGCCCCAGGTTCCTCGTCTCCTACGAGCAGTACTTC.

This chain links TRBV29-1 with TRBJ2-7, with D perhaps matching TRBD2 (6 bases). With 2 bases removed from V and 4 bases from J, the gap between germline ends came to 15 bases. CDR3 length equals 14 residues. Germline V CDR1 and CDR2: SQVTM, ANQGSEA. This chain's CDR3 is CSVEPGVNPYEQYF. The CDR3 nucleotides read TGCAGCGTTGAACCGGGGGTGAATCCGTACGAGCAGTACTTC.

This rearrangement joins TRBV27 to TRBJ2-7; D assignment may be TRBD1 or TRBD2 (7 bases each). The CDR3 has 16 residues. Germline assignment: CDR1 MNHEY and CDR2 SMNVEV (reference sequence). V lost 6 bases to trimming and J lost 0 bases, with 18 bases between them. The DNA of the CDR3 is TGTGCCAGCAGACCCCGACAGGGAGGGAACTCCTACGAGCAGTACTTC. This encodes CASRPRQGGNSYEQYF.

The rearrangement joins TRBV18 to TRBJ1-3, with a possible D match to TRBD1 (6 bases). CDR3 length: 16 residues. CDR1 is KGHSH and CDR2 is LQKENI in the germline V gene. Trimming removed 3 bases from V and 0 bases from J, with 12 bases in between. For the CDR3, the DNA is TGTGCCAGCTCACCTATCAGGGGATCCTCTGGAAACACCATATATTTT. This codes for CASSPIRGSSGNTIYF.

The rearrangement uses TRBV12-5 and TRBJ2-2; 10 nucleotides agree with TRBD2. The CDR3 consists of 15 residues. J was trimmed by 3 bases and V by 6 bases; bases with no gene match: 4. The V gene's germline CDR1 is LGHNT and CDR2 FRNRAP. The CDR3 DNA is TGTGCTAGTGGCATAGGACTAGCGGACACCGGGGAGCTGTTTTTT. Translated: CASGIGLADTGELFF.

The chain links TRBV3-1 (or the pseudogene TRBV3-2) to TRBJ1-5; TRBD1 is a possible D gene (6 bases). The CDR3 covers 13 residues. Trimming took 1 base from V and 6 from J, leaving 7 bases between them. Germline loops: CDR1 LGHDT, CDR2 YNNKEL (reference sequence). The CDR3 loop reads CASSQGTVQPQHF. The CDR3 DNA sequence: TGTGCCAGCAGCCAAGGGACAGTTCAGCCCCAGCATTTT.

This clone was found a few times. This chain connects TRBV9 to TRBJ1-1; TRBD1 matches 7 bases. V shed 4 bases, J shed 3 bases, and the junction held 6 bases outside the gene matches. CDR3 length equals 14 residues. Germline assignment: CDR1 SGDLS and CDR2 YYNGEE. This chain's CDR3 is CASSSQTGDTEAFF. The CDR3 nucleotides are TGTGCCAGCAGCTCTCAAACAGGGGACACTGAAGCTTTCTTT.

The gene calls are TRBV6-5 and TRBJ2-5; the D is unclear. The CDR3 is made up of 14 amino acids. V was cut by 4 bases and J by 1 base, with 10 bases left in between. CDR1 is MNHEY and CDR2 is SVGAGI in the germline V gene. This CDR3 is CASSFTRAQETQYF. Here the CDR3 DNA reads TGTGCCAGCAGTTTCACCCGGGCCCAAGAGACCCAGTACTTC.

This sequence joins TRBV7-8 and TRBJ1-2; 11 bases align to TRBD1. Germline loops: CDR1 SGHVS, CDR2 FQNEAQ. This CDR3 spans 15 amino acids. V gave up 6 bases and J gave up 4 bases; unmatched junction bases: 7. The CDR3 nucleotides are TGTGCCAGCAGAGATGGACAGGGGGCAACCTATGGCTACACCTTC. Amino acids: CASRDGQGATYGYTF.

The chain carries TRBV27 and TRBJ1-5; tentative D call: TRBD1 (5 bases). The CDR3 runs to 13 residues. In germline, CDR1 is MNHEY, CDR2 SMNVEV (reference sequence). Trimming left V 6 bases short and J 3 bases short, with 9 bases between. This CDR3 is CASRLGVNQPQHF. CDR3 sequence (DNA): TGTGCCAGCAGACTGGGGGTCAATCAGCCCCAGCATTTT.